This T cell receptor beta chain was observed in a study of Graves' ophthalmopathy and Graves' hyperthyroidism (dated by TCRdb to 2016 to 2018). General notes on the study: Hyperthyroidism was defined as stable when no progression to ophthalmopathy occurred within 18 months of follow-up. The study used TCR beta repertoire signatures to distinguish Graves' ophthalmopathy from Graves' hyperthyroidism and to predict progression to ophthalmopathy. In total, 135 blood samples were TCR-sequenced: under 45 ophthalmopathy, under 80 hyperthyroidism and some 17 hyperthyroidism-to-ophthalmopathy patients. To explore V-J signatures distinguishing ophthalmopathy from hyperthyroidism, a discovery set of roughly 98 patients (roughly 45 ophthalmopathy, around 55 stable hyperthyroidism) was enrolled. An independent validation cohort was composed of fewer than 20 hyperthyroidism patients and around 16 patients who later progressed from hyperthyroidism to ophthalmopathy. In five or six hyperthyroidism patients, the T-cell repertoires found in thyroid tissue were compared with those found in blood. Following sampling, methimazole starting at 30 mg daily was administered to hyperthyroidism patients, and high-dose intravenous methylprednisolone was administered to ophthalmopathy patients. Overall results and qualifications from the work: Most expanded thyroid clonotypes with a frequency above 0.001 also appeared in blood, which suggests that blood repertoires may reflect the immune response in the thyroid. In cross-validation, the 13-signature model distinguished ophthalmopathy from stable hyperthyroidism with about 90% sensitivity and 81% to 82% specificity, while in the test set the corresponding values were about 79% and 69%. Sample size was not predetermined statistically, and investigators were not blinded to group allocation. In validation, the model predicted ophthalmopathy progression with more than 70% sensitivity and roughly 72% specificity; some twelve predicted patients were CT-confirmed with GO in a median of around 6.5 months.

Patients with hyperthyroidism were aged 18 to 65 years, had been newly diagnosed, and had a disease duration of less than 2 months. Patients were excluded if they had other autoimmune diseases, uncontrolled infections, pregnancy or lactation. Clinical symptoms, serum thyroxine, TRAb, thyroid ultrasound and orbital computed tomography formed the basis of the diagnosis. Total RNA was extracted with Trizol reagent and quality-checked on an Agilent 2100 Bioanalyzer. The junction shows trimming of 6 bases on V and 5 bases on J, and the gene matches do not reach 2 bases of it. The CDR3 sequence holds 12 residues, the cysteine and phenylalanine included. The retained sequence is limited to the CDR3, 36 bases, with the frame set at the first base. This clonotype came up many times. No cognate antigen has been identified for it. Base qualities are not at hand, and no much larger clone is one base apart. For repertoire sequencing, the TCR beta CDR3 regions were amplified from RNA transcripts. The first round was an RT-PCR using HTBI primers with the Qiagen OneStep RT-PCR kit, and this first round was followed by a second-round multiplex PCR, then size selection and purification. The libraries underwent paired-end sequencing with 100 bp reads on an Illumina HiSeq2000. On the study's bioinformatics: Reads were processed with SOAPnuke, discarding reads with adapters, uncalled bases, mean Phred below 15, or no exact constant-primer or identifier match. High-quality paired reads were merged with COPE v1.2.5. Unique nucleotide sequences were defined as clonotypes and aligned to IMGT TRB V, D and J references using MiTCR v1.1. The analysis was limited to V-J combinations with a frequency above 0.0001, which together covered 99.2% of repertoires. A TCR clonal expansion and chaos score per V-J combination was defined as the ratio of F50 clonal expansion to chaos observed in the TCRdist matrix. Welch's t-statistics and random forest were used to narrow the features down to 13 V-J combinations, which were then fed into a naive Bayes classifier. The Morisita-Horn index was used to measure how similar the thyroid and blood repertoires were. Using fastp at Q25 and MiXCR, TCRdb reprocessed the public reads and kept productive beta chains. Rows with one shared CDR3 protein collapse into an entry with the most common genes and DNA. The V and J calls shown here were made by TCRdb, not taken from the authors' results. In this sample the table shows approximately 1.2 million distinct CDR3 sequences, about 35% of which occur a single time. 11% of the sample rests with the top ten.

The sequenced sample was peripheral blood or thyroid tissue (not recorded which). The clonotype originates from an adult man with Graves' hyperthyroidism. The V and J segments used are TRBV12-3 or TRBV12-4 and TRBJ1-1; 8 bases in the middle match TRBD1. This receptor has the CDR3 CASSTGGTEAFF. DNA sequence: TGTGCCAGCAGCACAGGGGGGACTGAAGCTTTCTTT.